This TCR beta chain appears in the sequencing data of a study of high-grade serous ovarian cancer treatment subgroups. Study-level background: Each sample yielded on average approximately 7,500 unique TCR beta rearrangements from 12,000 to 15,000 reads. Study-level results: Repertoire similarity ranged roughly 0.11 to 0.8 between tumors of one patient. Spatial context was lost because tumors were sequenced in bulk.

Of note for this clone: Antigen unknown.

Tumor tissue was taken before any definitive surgery or chemotherapy was given. CDR3 length: 13 residues. V was trimmed by 6 bases and J by 3 bases, leaving 11 bases between them. CDR1 and CDR2 from the germline V gene are MNHEY and SVGAGI. Clones were read by immunoSEQ multiplex PCR, and TCRdb kept only the in-frame ones, dropping some. Found here are nearly 8,000 clones, approximately 72% of them singletons; the top ten hold 5.8%. The specimen sequenced was tumor tissue. The TCR sequence derives from a human donor with high-grade serous ovarian cancer. The chain employs TRBV6-5 and TRBJ1-1, with D tentatively TRBD1 (5 bases). CDR3 sequence (DNA): TGTGCCAGCAGCCGGGGGGGGGACACTGAAGCTTTCTTT. Translated: CASSRGGDTEAFF.